A single sample gave rise to the 5 T cell receptor beta chains below, sequenced in a study of shared clonotypes between healthy human individuals. Libraries were prepared by immunoSEQ multiplex PCR; TCRdb keeps only in-frame clonotypes and omits some of them. The profile shows about 380,000 clones, about 96% of them singletons. Sequenced material: memory CD8+ T cells sorted from blood. Subset described: CD45RO+ cells pooled with CCR7-negative TemRA cells. These receptors originate from a man aged 25 to 40 in good health.

The chain couples TRBV11-1 to TRBJ2-5; TRBD1 agrees at 9 bases. The ends lost 5 bases at V and 2 bases at J; junction bases unmatched: 6. Per germline, CDR1 SGHAT and CDR2 FQDESV (reference sequence). There are 15 residues in the CDR3. This chain's CDR3 is CASSGQGFRQETQYF. CDR3 in DNA: TGTGCCAGCAGCGGACAGGGGTTTCGGCAAGAGACCCAGTACTTC. Full variable domain (remainder filled in from reference TRBV11-1 and TRBJ2-5): EAEVAQSPRYKITEKSQAVAFWCDPISGHATLYWYRQILGQGPELLVQFQDESVVDDSQLPKDRFSAERLKGVDSTLKIQPAELGDSAMYLCASSGQGFRQETQYFGPGTRLLVL.

The chain employs TRBV6-6 and TRBJ2-1, with TRBD2 identical over 9 bases. Germline values: CDR1 MNHNY, CDR2 SVGAGI (reference sequence). The CDR3 contains 14 residues. Trimming cost V 7 bases and J 7 bases; bases outside gene matches: 8. The CDR3 DNA reads TGTGCCAGCATGGGGACTAGCCGAATAAATGAGCAGTTCTTC. The encoded protein is CASMGTSRINEQFF.

The chain combines TRBV18 with TRBJ1-5, with a possible D match to TRBD1 (6 bases). Trimming left V 3 bases short and J 7 bases short, with 13 bases between. The CDR3 consists of 14 residues. Germline loops: CDR1 KGHSH, CDR2 LQKENI. The CDR3 protein is CASSPAGARQPQHF. The CDR3 nucleotides are TGTGCCAGCTCACCCGCAGGGGCGAGACAGCCCCAGCATTTT.

The chain uses TRBV7-9 and TRBJ2-2; possibly TRBD2 for D (5 bases). The germline V gene has CDR1 SEHNR and CDR2 FQNEAQ (reference sequence). The CDR3 is made up of 15 amino acids. V dropped 5 bases and J dropped 6 bases, with 16 bases sitting between them. CDR3 sequence reads: CASSRGFGKAGELFF. Here the CDR3 DNA reads TGTGCCAGCAGCCGCGGGTTCGGGAAGGCCGGGGAGCTGTTTTTT.

The rearrangement joins TRBV19 to TRBJ1-5; no clear D. Germline lookup yields CDR1 LNHDA and CDR2 SQIVND (reference sequence). The CDR3 loop spans 14 amino acids. Deletions cut 3 bases from V and 4 bases from J, with 10 bases between. CDR3 region: CASSISGPNQPQHF. The CDR3 region has the DNA TGTGCCAGTAGTATCTCCGGGCCAAATCAGCCCCAGCATTTT.